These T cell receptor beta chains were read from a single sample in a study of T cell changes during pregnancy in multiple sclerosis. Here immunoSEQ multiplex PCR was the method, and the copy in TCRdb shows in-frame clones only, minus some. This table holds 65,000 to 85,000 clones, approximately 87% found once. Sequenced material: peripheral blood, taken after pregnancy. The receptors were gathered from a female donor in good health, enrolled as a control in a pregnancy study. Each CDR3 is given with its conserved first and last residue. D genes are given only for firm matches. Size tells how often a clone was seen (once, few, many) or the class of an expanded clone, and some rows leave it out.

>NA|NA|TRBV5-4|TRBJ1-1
TGTGCCAGCAGCTCCACAGGGAGTGGGAACACTGAAGCTTTCTTT
CASSSTGSGNTEAFF
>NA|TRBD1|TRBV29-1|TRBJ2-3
TGCAGCACCGGACAGGGGACAGATACGCAGTATTTT
CSTGQGTDTQYF
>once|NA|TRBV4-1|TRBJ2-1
TGCGCCAGCAGCCAAGATTGGCAGGGCTTTTACAATGAGCAGTTCTTC
CASSQDWQGFYNEQFF
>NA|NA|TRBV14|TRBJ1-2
TGTGCCAGCAGCCAAGAGGAGGGTTTCGGCTACACCTTC
CASSQEEGFGYTF
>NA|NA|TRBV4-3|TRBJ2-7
TGCGCCAGCAGCCAAGAGGGGGCAGCCTACGAGCAGTACTTC
CASSQEGAAYEQYF
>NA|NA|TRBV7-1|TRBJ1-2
TGTGCCAGCAGCCCTGCCGAGGGAAAGACCTATGGCTACACCTTC
CASSPAEGKTYGYTF
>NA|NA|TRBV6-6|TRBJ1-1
TGTGCCAGCAGTTACTCGAAGAGTAGTACCTACACTGAAGCTTTCTTT
CASSYSKSSTYTEAFF
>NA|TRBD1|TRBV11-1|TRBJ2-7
TGTGCCAGCAGCTTGACAGGGTTGTACGACGAGCAGTACTTC
CASSLTGLYDEQYF
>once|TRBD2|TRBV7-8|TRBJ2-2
TGTGCCAGCAGCATCATTAGGGGACTAGCTTCGACCGGGGAGCTGTTTTTT
CASSIIRGLASTGELFF
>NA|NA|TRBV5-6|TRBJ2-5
TGTGCCAGCAGCTTGGTTGGCAGGGTGGGAGAGACCCAGTACTTC
CASSLVGRVGETQYF
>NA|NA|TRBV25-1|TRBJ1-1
TGTGCCAGCAGTGAATATGGCGGGAAAAGGACTGAAGCTTTCTTT
CASSEYGGKRTEAFF
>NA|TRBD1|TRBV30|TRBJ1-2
TGTGCCTCCTCAACCGGGACAGGGCACTATGGCTACACCTTC
CASSTGTGHYGYTF
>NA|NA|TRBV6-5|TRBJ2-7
TGTGCCAGCAGCACAGGACGCGCCTACGAGCAGTACTTC
CASSTGRAYEQYF
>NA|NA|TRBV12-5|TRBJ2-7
TGTGCTAGTGGTTTCGGCTACGAGCAGTACTTC
CASGFGYEQYF
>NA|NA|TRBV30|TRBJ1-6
TGTGCCTGGAAAGAGGGATCGTATAATTCACCCCTCCACTTT
CAWKEGSYNSPLHF
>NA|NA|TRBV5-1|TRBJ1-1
TGCGCCAGCGTTTTCGCCCCAGGGCAGAACACTGAAGCTTTCTTT
CASVFAPGQNTEAFF